Below are 15 T cell receptor beta chains sequenced from a single sample in a study of metastatic and nonmetastatic thyroid tumors. Thyroid surgery took place with no prior treatment in any patient. Through MiXCR, TCRdb re-clonotyped the PCR reads. The sample yields 21,000 or so clones, roughly 21% seen once. Specimen: blood. The origin of the receptors is a female donor with papillary thyroid cancer or a benign thyroid nodule (not recorded which). Some clones in this sample may be carry-over from other donors' samples.

This clone was detected only a few times. This chain links TRBV12-3 or TRBV12-4 with TRBJ2-1, with 7 bases that match TRBD1. With 2 bases clipped from V and 6 bases from J, the junction kept 7 bases outside the gene matches. This CDR3 is 15 amino acids long. Here the CDR3 DNA reads TGTGCCAGCAGTTTAAGGGACAGCGTGCCCAATGAGCAGTTCTTC. Translated, it gives CASSLRDSVPNEQFF.

This clone appeared many times. The chain carries TRBV27 and TRBJ2-1, with D possibly being TRBD1 (6 bases). CDR1 is MNHEY, CDR2 SMNVEV, per germline (reference sequence). There are 14 residues in the CDR3. Trimming removed 7 bases at V and 6 bases at J, with 16 bases between. CDR3 DNA: TGTGCCAGCATCCCTTCAGACAGGCCCAATGAGCAGTTCTTC. Its translation is CASIPSDRPNEQFF.

This clone was seen once. The chain is built from TRBV3-1 and TRBJ2-7; no clear D. The CDR3 is 13 amino acids. V was cut by 0 bases and J by 3 bases, with 6 bases left in between. Germline lookup yields CDR1 LGHDT and CDR2 YNNKEL (reference sequence). The CDR3 DNA reads TGTGCCAGCAGCCAAGATCGCATCTACGAGCAGTACTTC. Its translation: CASSQDRIYEQYF.

This clone was recorded at least ten times. The same CDR3 can be traced to other DNA sequences in this sample. The V call is TRBV20-1, the J call TRBJ1-1; perhaps TRBD1 as D (5 bases). The V and J ends lost 4 bases and 0 bases respectively, with 9 bases between them. The CDR3 totals 13 residues. Germline values: CDR1 DFQATT, CDR2 SNEGSKA (reference sequence). DNA of the CDR3: TGCAGTGCTACGGGACCTCTGAACACTGAAGCTTTCTTT. This encodes CSATGPLNTEAFF.

A word on this clone: A read error may account for a junction end that differs from germline. V usage is TRBV10-1 and J usage is TRBJ1-1; maybe TRBD1 (6 bases). The germline CDR1 and CDR2 sequences are WNHNN and SYGVQD (reference sequence). The CDR3 contains 14 residues. CDR3 nucleotide sequence: TGCACCAGCAGCGAGACAGGATTGGGAACTGAATCTTTCTTT. This codes for CTSSETGLGTESFF.

V usage is TRBV5-1 and J usage is TRBJ1-6; D possibly corresponds to TRBD1 (5 bases). Trimming stripped 2 bases from V and 7 bases from J, with 7 bases between. The germline gives CDR1 SGHRS, CDR2 YFSETQ. The CDR3 consists of 13 residues. As DNA, the CDR3 is TGCGCCAGCAGCTTTGACAGCAATTCACCCCTCCACTTT. Translated, it gives CASSFDSNSPLHF.

This clone was counted at least ten times. V and J are TRBV30 and TRBJ1-1; 7 nucleotides match TRBD1. This CDR3 region has 17 residues. V lost 0 bases to trimming and J lost 5 bases; unmatched junction nucleotides: 15. CDR1 is GTSNPN, CDR2 SVGIG, per germline (reference sequence). The CDR3 DNA follows: TGTGCCTGGAGTGTAAGGGGGCCCTCAAGAGCCGATACTGAAGCTTTCTTT. This codes for CAWSVRGPSRADTEAFF.

This clone was seen many times. The J gene is TRBJ1-5, the V gene TRBV19; TRBD1 is a possible D gene (5 bases). This CDR3 contains 17 residues. Per the germline V gene, CDR1 is LNHDA and CDR2 is SQIVND (reference sequence). The V end was cut by 5 bases, the J end by 6 bases, with 23 bases between. CDR3 residues: CASSDLSWAGDAQPQHF. The CDR3 DNA reads TGTGCCAGTAGTGATCTTTCATGGGCCGGGGACGCTCAGCCCCAGCATTTT.

In the case of this clone: A read error may account for a junction end that differs from germline. This chain connects TRBV28 to TRBJ2-2; unclear D gene. The CDR3 runs 15 residues. The V gene's germline CDR1 is MDHEN and CDR2 SYDVKM. This CDR3 is CASILGHTNTGELFF. The CDR3 nucleotides are TGTGCCAGCATTTTAGGGCACACTAACACCGGGGAGCTGTTTTTT.

V usage is TRBV28 and J usage is TRBJ2-3, with a tentative D call TRBD2 (6 bases). Trimming left V 8 bases short and J 0 bases short, with 18 bases between. The germline V gene encodes CDR1 MDHEN and CDR2 SYDVKM. There are 16 residues in the CDR3. This CDR3 is CASFPAGRLSTDTQYF. As DNA, the CDR3 is TGTGCCAGCTTTCCGGCGGGACGGTTAAGCACAGATACGCAGTATTTT.

In DNA, the CDR3 is TGTGCCTGCGACAGGTCTGGGGCCAACGTCCTGACTTTC. Protein: CACDRSGANVLTF. The chain employs TRBV30 and TRBJ2-6, with D perhaps matching TRBD1 (6 bases). Looked up from germline, CDR1 is GTSNPN and CDR2 is SVGIG (reference sequence). The V gene lost 6 bases and the J gene lost 1 base, with 7 bases spanning the gap. The CDR3 is 13 amino acids.

The sample holds a few counts of this clone. The chain carries TRBV6-6 and TRBJ1-1; no reliable D call. The ends were cut back, 0 bases at V and 4 bases at J, with 6 bases in the middle. This CDR3 spans 13 amino acids. Germline values: CDR1 MNHNY, CDR2 SVGAGI (reference sequence). This chain's CDR3 is CASSYSRSTEAFF. CDR3 sequence (DNA): TGTGCCAGCAGTTACTCCAGAAGCACTGAAGCTTTCTTT.

The chain combines TRBV6-1 with TRBJ2-2; 13 bases map to TRBD2. Germline V gene data show CDR1 as MNHNS and CDR2 as SASEGT. The CDR3 length is 15 residues. V dropped 5 bases and J dropped 7; count of bases not matched to a gene: 4. CDR3 nucleotides: TGTGCCAGCAGTCGGACTAGCGGGGGCCACGGGGAGCTGTTTTTT. Its protein is CASSRTSGGHGELFF.

This clone was seen more than once but under ten times. This chain joins TRBV28 and TRBJ2-7; no clear D gene. From germline, CDR1 is MDHEN and CDR2 SYDVKM. Trimming pared 10 bases from V and 9 bases from J, leaving 22 bases between. This CDR3 contains 13 residues. The CDR3 spells CAITTLYPRVQYF. The DNA of the CDR3 is TGTGCCATCACCACATTATACCCGAGAGTGCAGTACTTC. The entire variable domain, with the rest obtained from reference TRBV28 and TRBJ2-7, is as follows: DVKVTQSSRYLVKRTGEKVFLECVQDMDHENMFWYRQDPGLGLRLIYFSYDVKMKEKGDIPEGYSVSREKKERFSLILESASTNQTSMYLCAITTLYPRVQYFGPGTRLTVT.

This clone has ten or more counts. The V and J genes are TRBV2 and TRBJ1-3; D is ambiguous. Germline V lookup: CDR1 SNHLY, CDR2 FYNNEI. CDR3 length: 14 amino acids. The ends were cut back, 9 bases at V and 0 bases at J, with 12 bases in the middle. The CDR3 DNA sequence: TGTGCCAGTAGCCCCAGAAGCTCTGGAAACACCATATATTTT. It yields the protein CASSPRSSGNTIYF. The full variable domain, rest sourced from reference TRBV2 and TRBJ1-3, is EPEVTQTPSHQVTQMGQEVILRCVPISNHLYFYWYRQILGQKVEFLVSFYNNEISEKSEIFDDQFSVERPDGSNFTLKIRSTKLEDSAMYFCASSPRSSGNTIYFGEGSWLTVV.